These T cell receptor beta chains were read from a single sample in a study of T cells after yellow fever vaccination. MiXCR, applied by TCRdb to the 5' RACE reads, yields one record per CDR3 protein. This table holds some 350,000 distinct CDR3 sequences, 6.2% found once. The sample in question was PBMCs, obtained 5 days after the yellow fever booster vaccination. These TCRs come from a man younger than 45 who received the YFV17D yellow fever vaccine. The CDR3 runs from the conserved cysteine through the conserved F or W. Each record gives: D gene, clone size, J gene, V gene, CDR3 length, CDR3 DNA, CDR3 protein. A D gene is named only where the DNA matches it firmly. A clone size is listed for some rows: how often the clone was seen (once, few, many), or a class if it is expanded.

>TRBD2|few|TRBJ2-3|TRBV11-2|16
TGTGCCAGCAGCTTCTCCGGGAGGGTTGGAACAGATACGCAGTATTTT
CASSFSGRVGTDTQYF
>.|few|TRBJ2-3|TRBV7-9|17
TGTGCCAGCAGCTCACCATGGGGCAGGGCTGTAGAGAATACGCAGTATTTT
CASSSPWGRAVENTQYF
>TRBD2|few|TRBJ2-7|TRBV12-3/TRBV12-4|13
TGTGCCAGCAGTTTCAGCGGGAGGGGAGAGCAGTACTTC
CASSFSGRGEQYF
>.|many|TRBJ1-6|TRBV27|14
TGTGCCAGCAGTTCGACAGCTTACTCTTCACCCCTCCACTTT
CASSSTAYSSPLHF
>TRBD2|many|TRBJ2-3|TRBV6-1|16
TGTGCCAGCAGTCCGGGACTAGCGGGAGGTTTTGATACGCAGTATTTT
CASSPGLAGGFDTQYF
>TRBD2|many|TRBJ2-2|TRBV29-1|15
TGCAGCGCCGGTCGGACTAGCGGAGTAGCCGGGGAGCTGTTTTTT
CSAGRTSGVAGELFF
>TRBD1|few|TRBJ1-6|TRBV7-2|14
TGTGCCAGCAGCCTTGGGGACAGGGGGGAGCCCCTCCACTTT
CASSLGDRGEPLHF
>TRBD2|.|TRBJ2-1|TRBV7-7|16
TGTGCCAGCAGCCCAGGTGGGGAGGGCCCTTACAATGAGCAGTTCTTC
CASSPGGEGPYNEQFF
>.|.|TRBJ2-1|TRBV20-1|14
TGCAGTGCGGGGGGGGCCGGGGGAGGTAATGAGCAGTTCTTC
CSAGGAGGGNEQFF
>TRBD2|.|TRBJ2-3|TRBV24-1|16
TGTGCCACCAGTGACCCGGGACTAGCGGGAGGCGATACGCAGTATTTT
CATSDPGLAGGDTQYF
>.|many|TRBJ2-7|TRBV7-2|15
TGTGCCAGCAGCTTAAACTCCGTATTTGGGTACGAGCAGTACTTC
CASSLNSVFGYEQYF
>.|few|TRBJ2-1|TRBV14|16
TGTGCCAGCAGCCAAGATTCCGAGCTTACCTACAATGAGCAGTTCTTC
CASSQDSELTYNEQFF
>.|.|TRBJ2-3|TRBV7-2|15
TGTGCCAGCAGCTTAGCCGGCGGGGTGGGAGATACGCAGTATTTT
CASSLAGGVGDTQYF
>.|many|TRBJ2-7|TRBV6-5|11
TGTGCCAGCATTCGCGGCTACGAGCAGTACTTC
CASIRGYEQYF
>TRBD1|few|TRBJ2-5|TRBV4-3|15
TGCGCCAGCAGCCAAGACCGGGCCAGGGGGGAGACCCAGTACTTC
CASSQDRARGETQYF
>.|.|TRBJ1-1|TRBV28|14
TGTGCCAGCAGTTTACGGCAGGCGAACACTGAAGCTTTCTTT
CASSLRQANTEAFF
>.|.|TRBJ2-7|TRBV7-2|13
TGTGCCAGCAGCTTAGCGATGGGGTCCGAGCAGTACTTC
CASSLAMGSEQYF
>.|.|TRBJ1-5|TRBV5-3|17
TGTGCCAGGAGCCTAGGACTGGGACCGACGAGCAATCAGCCCCAGCATTTT
CARSLGLGPTSNQPQHF
>TRBD2|many|TRBJ2-2|TRBV12-3/TRBV12-4|16
TGTGCCAGCAGTCCTGGGACTAGCGGGAGTTACCGGGAGCTGTTTTTT
CASSPGTSGSYRELFF
>TRBD2|many|TRBJ2-7|TRBV12-3/TRBV12-4|13
TGTGCCAGCAGTCAAGGACTAGCAGGCGAGCAGTACTTC
CASSQGLAGEQYF
>TRBD1|.|TRBJ1-2|TRBV5-4|15
TGTGCCAGCAGCTTGGAGGGACAGTGGCGGGGCGGCTACACCTTC
CASSLEGQWRGGYTF
>TRBD2|few|TRBJ2-7|TRBV27|14
TGTGCCAGCAGTTTCGGGACTAGCCTCCACGAGCAGTACTTC
CASSFGTSLHEQYF
>.|many|TRBJ2-5|TRBV19|13
TGTGCCAGTAGTACCCGGACAGTTGAGACCCAGTACTTC
CASSTRTVETQYF
>TRBD1|many|TRBJ2-7|TRBV12-3/TRBV12-4|13
TGTGCCACCTCCCGGACAGGGACCTACGAGCAGTACTTC
CATSRTGTYEQYF
>.|many|TRBJ2-3|TRBV29-1|15
TGCAGCGTTACCGACTCCCAAGCCCTCACAGATACGCAGTATTTT
CSVTDSQALTDTQYF
>TRBD2|.|TRBJ2-3|TRBV5-1|16
TGCGCCAGCAGCTTGGAGCTAGCGGGAGATTCAGATACGCAGTATTTT
CASSLELAGDSDTQYF
>.|few|TRBJ2-5|TRBV20-1|12
TGCAGTGCTAGGTGGCACCAAGAGACCCAGTACTTC
CSARWHQETQYF
>TRBD2|few|TRBJ2-3|TRBV19|15
TGTGCCAGTAGGGATCTAGCGGGAGCAACAGATACGCAGTATTTT
CASRDLAGATDTQYF
>.|many|TRBJ2-5|TRBV20-1|15
TGCAGTGCTAGAGCCCCGGGCCGAGGGGGAGAGGGCCAGTACTTC
CSARAPGRGGEGQYF
>TRBD2|few|TRBJ2-1|TRBV15|17
TGTGCCACCAGCATTTTATACGGGACTAGCGGTAACAATGAGCAGTTCTTC
CATSILYGTSGNNEQFF
>.|few|TRBJ2-5|TRBV20-1|15
TGCAGTGCTAGCTCTCGAATGATCAGTTGGGGGACCCAGTACTTC
CSASSRMISWGTQYF
>TRBD2|.|TRBJ2-7|TRBV3-1|19
TGTGCCAGCAGCCAAGTCACTAGCGGGAGGGTCTTCCCATCCTACGAGCAGTACTTC
CASSQVTSGRVFPSYEQYF
>.|many|TRBJ2-1|TRBV6-5|16
TGTGCCAGCAGTTCCCCATCGGGACTCTCCTACAATGAGCAGTTCTTC
CASSSPSGLSYNEQFF
>.|many|TRBJ2-3|TRBV7-2|14
TGTGCCAGCAGCTCCGGACTCCTCACAGATACGCAGTATTTT
CASSSGLLTDTQYF
>.|many|TRBJ2-1|TRBV7-2|15
TGTGCCAGCAGCCCCACTGGACTCCAGTACAATGAGCAGTTCTTC
CASSPTGLQYNEQFF
>TRBD2|many|TRBJ2-7|TRBV5-6|15
TGTGCCAGCAGCTTCCCACTAGCGGGAGCCTACGAGCAGTACTTC
CASSFPLAGAYEQYF
>TRBD1|.|TRBJ2-2|TRBV18|15
TGTGCCAGCGCCAGGCGGACAGGGGATACCGGGGAGCTGTTTTTT
CASARRTGDTGELFF